This TCR beta chain stems from a study of blood T cell repertoires in COVID-19. In the study overall: Sample material is recorded as cDNA or gDNA derived from T cells, B-cell-depleted T cells, or PBMCs.

In the original analysis: Estimation of nucleated cell counts was performed using reference gene primer amplification. Libraries were prepared by immunoSEQ multiplex PCR; TCRdb keeps only in-frame clonotypes and omits some of them. For V, J and clone size, that table is used; D and trimming come from the DNA. Among 230,000 or so clones listed, about 79% were seen once. There are 13 residues in the CDR3. Germline assignment: CDR1 MRHNA and CDR2 SNTAGT. The V segment lost 5 bases and the J segment 4 bases; nucleotides outside the gene matches: 4. This sequence joins TRBV6-4 and TRBJ1-2; 7 bases line up with TRBD1. The TCR originated in a woman in her forties who had recovered from COVID-19. Specimen: peripheral blood. The CDR3 sequence is CASSPTGSYGYTF. For the CDR3, the DNA is TGTGCCAGCAGTCCGACAGGGAGCTATGGCTACACCTTC.